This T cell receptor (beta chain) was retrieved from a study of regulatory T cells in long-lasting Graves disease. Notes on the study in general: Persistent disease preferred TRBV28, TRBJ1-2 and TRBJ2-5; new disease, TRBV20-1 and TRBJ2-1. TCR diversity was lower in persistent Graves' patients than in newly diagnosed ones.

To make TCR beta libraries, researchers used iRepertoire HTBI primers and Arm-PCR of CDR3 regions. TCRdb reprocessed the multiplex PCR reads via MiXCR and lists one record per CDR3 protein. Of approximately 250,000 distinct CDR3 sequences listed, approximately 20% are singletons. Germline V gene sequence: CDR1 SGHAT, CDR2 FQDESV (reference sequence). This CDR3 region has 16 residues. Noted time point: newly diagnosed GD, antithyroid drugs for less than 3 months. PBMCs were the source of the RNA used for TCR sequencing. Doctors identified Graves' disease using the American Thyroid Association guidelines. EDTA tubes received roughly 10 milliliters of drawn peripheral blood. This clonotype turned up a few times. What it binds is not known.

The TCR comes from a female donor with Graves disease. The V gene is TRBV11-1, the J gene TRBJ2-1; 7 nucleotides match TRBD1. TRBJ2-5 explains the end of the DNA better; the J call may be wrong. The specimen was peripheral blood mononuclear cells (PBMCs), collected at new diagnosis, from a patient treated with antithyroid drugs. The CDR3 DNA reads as TGTGCCAGCAGCTCCTCCGGGACAGTTCCTCAAGAGACCCAGTACTTC. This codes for CASSSSGTVPQETQYF.